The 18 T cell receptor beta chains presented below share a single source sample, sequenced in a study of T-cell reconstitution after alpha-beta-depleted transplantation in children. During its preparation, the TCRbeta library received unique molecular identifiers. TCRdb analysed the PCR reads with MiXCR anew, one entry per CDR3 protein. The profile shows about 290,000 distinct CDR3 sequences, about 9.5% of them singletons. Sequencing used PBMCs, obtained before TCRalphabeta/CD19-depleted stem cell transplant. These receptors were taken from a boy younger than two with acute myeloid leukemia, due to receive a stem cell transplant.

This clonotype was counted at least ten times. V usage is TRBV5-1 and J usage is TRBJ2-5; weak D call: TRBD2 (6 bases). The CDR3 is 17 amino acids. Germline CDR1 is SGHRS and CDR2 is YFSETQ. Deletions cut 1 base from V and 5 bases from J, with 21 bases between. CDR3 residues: CASSLYVGGVGGETQYF. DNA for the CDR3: TGCGCCAGCAGCTTGTACGTGGGCGGGGTAGGAGGGGAGACCCAGTACTTC.

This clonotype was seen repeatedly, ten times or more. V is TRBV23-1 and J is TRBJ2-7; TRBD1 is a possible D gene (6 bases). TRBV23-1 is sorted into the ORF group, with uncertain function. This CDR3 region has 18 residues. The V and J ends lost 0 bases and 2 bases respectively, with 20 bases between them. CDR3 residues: CASSQSDRPDRGTYEQYF. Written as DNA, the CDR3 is TGCGCCAGCAGTCAATCAGACCGCCCGGACAGAGGTACCTACGAGCAGTACTTC.

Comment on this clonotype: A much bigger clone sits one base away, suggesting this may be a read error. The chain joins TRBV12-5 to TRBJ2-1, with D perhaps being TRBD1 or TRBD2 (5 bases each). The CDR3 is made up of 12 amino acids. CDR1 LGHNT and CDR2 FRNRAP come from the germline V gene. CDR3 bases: TGTGCTAGTGGTTATTGGGGGAGTGAGCATTTCTTC. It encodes CASGYWGSEHFF.

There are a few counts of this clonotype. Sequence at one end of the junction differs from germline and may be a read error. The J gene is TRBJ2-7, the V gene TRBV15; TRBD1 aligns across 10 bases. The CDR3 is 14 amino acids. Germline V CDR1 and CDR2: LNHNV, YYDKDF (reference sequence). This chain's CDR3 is CATTRQGAEYEQYF. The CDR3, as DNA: TGTGCCACCACCAGACAGGGGGCAGAGTACGAGCAGTACTTC.

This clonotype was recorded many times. CDR3 DNA sequence: TGTGCCAGCAGTTACTCAACAACCCTTCCGGATCAGCCCCAGCATTTT. It translates to CASSYSTTLPDQPQHF. The chain combines TRBV6-5 with TRBJ1-5; D call uncertain. The CDR3 extends over 16 amino acids. Germline V gene sequence: CDR1 MNHEY, CDR2 SVGAGI. V lost 0 bases and J lost 5, with 14 bases in between.

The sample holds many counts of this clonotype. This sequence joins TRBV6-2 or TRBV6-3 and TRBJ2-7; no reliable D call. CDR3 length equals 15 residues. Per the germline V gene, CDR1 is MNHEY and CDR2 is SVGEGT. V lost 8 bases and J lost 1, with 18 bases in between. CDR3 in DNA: TGTGCCAGCTCTCGCCGCCCGGTTAGGTCCTACGAGCAGTACTTC. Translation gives CASSRRPVRSYEQYF.

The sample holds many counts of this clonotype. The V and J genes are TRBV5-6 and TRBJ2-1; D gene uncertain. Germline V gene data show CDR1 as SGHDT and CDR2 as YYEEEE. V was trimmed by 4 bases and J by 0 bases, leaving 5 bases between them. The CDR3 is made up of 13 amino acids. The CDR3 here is CASSPSSYNEQFF. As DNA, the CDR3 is TGTGCCAGCAGCCCGAGCTCCTACAATGAGCAGTTCTTC.

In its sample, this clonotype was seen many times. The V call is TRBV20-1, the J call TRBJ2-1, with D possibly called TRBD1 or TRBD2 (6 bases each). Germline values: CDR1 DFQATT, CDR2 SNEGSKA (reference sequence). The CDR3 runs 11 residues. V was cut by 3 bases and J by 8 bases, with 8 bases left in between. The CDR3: CSASGGYEQFF. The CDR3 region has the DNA TGCAGTGCTAGCGGGGGCTATGAGCAGTTCTTC.

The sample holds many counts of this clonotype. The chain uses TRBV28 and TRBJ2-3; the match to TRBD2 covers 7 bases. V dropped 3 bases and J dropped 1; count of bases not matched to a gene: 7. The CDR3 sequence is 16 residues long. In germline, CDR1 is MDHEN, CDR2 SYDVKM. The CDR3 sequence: CASSLDWAGGTDTQYF. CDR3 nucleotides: TGTGCCAGCAGTTTGGACTGGGCGGGAGGCACAGATACGCAGTATTTT.

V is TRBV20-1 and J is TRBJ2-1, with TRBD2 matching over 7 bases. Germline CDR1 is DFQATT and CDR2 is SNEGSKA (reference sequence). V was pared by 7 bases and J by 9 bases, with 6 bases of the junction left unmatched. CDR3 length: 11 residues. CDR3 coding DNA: TGCAGTGTTACCCGGGGGGTTGAGCAGTTCTTC. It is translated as CSVTRGVEQFF.

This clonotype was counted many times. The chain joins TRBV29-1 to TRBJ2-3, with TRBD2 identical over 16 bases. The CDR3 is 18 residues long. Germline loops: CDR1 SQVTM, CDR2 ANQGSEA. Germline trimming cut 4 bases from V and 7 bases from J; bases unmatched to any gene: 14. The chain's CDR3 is CSVAEEGTSGRAGYTQYF. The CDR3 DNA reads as TGCAGCGTTGCGGAGGAGGGGACTAGCGGGAGGGCCGGATATACGCAGTATTTT.

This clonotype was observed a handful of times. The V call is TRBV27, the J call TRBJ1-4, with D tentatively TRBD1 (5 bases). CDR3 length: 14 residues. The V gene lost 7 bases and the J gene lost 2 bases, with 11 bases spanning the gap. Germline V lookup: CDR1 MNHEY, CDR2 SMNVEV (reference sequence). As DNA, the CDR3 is TGTGCCAGCACCCCGGGGGGGACTAATGAAAAACTGTTTTTT. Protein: CASTPGGTNEKLFF.

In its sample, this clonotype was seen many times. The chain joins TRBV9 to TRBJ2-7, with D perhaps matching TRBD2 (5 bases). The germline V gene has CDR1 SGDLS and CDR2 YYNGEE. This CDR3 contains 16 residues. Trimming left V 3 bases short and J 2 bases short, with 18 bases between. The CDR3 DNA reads TGTGCCAGCAGCGACGGGGATGAGGGAAGTCCCTACGAGCAGTACTTC. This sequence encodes CASSDGDEGSPYEQYF.

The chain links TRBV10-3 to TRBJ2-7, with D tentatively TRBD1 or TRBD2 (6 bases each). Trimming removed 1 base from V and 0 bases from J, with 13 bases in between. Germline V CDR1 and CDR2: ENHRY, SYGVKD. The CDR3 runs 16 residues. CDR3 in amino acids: CAISELGGHHSYEQYF. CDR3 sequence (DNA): TGTGCCATCAGTGAGTTGGGGGGACACCACTCCTACGAGCAGTACTTC.

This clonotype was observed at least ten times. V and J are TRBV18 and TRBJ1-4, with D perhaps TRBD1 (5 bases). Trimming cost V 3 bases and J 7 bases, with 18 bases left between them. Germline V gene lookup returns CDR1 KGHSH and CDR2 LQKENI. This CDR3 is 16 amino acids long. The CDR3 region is CASSPPGGGRREKLFF. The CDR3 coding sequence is TGTGCCAGCTCACCTCCCGGGGGAGGGCGCCGTGAAAAACTGTTTTTT. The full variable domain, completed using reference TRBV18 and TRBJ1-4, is NAGVMQNPRHLVRRRGQEARLRCSPMKGHSHVYWYRQLPEEGLKFMVYLQKENIIDESGMPKERFSAEFPKEGPSILRIQQVVRGDSAAYFCASSPPGGGRREKLFFGSGTQLSVL.

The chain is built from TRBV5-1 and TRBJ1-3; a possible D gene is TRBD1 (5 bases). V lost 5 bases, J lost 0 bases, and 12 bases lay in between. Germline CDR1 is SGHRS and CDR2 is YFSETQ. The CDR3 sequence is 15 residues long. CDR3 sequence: CASRLGPSSGNTIYF. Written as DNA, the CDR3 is TGCGCCAGCAGACTGGGACCGAGCTCTGGAAACACCATATATTTT. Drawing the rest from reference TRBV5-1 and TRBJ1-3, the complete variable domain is KAGVTQTPRYLIKTRGQQVTLSCSPISGHRSVSWYQQTPGQGLQFLFEYFSETQRNKGNFPGRFSGRQFSNSRSEMNVSTLELGDSALYLCASRLGPSSGNTIYFGEGSWLTVV.

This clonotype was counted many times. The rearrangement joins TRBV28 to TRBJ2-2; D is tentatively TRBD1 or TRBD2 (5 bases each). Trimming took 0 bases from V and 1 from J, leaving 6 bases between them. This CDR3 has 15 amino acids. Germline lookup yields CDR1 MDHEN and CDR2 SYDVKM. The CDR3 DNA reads TGTGCCAGCAGTTTATGGAGGGGGAACACCGGGGAGCTGTTTTTT. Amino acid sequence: CASSLWRGNTGELFF.

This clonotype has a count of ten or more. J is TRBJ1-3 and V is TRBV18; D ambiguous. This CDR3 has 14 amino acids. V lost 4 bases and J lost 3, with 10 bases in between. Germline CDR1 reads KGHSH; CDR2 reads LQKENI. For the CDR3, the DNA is TGTGCCAGCTCACAAACCAGTAGTGGAAACACCATATATTTT. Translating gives CASSQTSSGNTIYF.